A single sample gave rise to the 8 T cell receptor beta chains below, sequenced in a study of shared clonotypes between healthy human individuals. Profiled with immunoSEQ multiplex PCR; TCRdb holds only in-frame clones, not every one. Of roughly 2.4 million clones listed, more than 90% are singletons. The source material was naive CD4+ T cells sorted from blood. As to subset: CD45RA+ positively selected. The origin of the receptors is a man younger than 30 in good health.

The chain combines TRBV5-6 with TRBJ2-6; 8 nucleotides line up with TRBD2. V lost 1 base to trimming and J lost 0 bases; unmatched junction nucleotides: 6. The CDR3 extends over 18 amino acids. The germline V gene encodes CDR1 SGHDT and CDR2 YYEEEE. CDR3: CASSLIAGLGSGANVLTF. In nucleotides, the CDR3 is TGTGCCAGCAGCTTGATAGCGGGACTAGGCTCTGGGGCCAACGTCCTGACTTTC. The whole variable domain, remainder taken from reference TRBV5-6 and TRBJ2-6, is DAGVTQSPTHLIKTRGQQVTLRCSPKSGHDTVSWYQQALGQGPQFIFQYYEEEERQRGNFPDRFSGHQFPNYSSELNVNALLLGDSALYLCASSLIAGLGSGANVLTFGAGSRLTVL.

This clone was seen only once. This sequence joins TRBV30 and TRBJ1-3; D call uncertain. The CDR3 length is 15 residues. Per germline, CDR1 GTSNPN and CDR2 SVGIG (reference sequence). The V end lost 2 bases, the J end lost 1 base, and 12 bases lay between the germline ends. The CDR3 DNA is TGTGCCTGGAGTTTCGGTTGGGGTTCTGGAAACACCATATATTTT. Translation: CAWSFGWGSGNTIYF.

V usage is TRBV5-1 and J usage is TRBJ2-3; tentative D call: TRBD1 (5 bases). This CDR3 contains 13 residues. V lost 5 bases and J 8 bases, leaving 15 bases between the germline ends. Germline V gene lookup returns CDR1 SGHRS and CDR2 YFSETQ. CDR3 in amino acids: CASRGLGPGTQYF. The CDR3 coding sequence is TGCGCCAGCAGGGGGCTGGGGCCAGGTACGCAGTATTTT. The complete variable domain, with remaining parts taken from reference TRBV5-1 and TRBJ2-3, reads KAGVTQTPRYLIKTRGQQVTLSCSPISGHRSVSWYQQTPGQGLQFLFEYFSETQRNKGNFPGRFSGRQFSNSRSEMNVSTLELGDSALYLCASRGLGPGTQYFGPGTRLTVL.

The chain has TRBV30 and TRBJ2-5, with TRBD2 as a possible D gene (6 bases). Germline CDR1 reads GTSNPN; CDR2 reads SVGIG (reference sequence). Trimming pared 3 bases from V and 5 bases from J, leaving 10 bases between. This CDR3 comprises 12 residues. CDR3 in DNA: TGTGCCTGGAGACATGGGGGGGAGACCCAGTACTTC. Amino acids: CAWRHGGETQYF.

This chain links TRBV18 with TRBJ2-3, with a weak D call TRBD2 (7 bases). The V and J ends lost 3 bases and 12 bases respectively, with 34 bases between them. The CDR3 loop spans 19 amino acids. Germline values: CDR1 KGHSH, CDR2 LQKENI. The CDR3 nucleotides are TGTGCCAGCTCACCCACCAGGGGCCCGGCGGGAGTGTGGCTACATTCCCAGTATTTT. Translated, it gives CASSPTRGPAGVWLHSQYF. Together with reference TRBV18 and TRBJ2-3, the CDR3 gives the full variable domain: NAGVMQNPRHLVRRRGQEARLRCSPMKGHSHVYWYRQLPEEGLKFMVYLQKENIIDESGMPKERFSAEFPKEGPSILRIQQVVRGDSAAYFCASSPTRGPAGVWLHSQYFGPGTRLTVL.

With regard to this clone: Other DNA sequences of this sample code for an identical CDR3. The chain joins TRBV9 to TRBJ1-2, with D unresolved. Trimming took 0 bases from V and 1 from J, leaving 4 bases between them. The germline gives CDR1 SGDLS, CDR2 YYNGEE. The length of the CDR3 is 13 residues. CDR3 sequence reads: CASSVDSNYGYTF. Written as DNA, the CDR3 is TGTGCCAGCAGCGTAGATAGTAACTATGGCTACACCTTC.

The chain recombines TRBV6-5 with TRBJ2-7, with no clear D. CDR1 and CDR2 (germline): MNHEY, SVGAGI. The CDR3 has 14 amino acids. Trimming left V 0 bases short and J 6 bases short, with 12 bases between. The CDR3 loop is CASSYSSGLGEQYF. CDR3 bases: TGTGCCAGCAGTTACTCGTCCGGGCTTGGCGAGCAGTACTTC.

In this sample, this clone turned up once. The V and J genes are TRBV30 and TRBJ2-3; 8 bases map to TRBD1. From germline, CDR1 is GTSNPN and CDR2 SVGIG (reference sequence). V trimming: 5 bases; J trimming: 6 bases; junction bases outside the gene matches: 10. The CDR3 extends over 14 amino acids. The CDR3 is CAWVGQGAADTQYF. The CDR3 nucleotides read TGTGCCTGGGTCGGGCAGGGGGCGGCGGATACGCAGTATTTT. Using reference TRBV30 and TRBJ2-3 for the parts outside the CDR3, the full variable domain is SQTIHQWPATLVQPVGSPLSLECTVEGTSNPNLYWYRQAAGRGLQLLFYSVGIGQISSEVPQNLSASRPQDRQFILSSKKLLLSDSGFYLCAWVGQGAADTQYFGPGTRLTVL.